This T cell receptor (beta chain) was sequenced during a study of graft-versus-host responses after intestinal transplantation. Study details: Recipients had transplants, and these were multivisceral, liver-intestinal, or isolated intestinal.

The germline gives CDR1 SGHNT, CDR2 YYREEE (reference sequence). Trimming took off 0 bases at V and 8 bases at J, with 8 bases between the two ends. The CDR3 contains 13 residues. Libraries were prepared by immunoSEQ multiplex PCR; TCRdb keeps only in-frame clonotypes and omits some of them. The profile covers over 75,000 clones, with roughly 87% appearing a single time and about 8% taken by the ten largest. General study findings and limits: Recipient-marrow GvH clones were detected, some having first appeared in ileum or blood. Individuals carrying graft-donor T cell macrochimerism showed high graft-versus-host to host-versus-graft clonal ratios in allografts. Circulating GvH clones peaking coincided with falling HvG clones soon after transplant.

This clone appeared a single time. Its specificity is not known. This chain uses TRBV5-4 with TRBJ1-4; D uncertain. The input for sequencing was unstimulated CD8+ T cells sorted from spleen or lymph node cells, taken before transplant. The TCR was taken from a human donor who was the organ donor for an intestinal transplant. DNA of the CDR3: TGTGCCAGCAGCTTGGTTCCGGGCGAAAAACTGTTTTTT. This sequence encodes CASSLVPGEKLFF. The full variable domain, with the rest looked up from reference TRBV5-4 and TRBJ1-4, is ETGVTQSPTHLIKTRGQQVTLRCSSQSGHNTVSWYQQALGQGPQFIFQYYREEENGRGNFPPRFSGLQFPNYSSELNVNALELDDSALYLCASSLVPGEKLFFGSGTQLSVL.